This T cell receptor (beta chain) was documented in a study of shared clonotypes between healthy human individuals. The CDR3 length is 14 residues. Germline V gene sequence: CDR1 MDHEN, CDR2 SYDVKM. The V and J ends lost 5 bases and 4 bases respectively, with 12 bases between them. TCRdb's copy holds only in-frame clones and misses some; the assay was immunoSEQ multiplex PCR. The sample carries around 700,000 clones, approximately 79% recorded once. Among the donors, all were Caucasian adults who lived in Nashville, Tennessee. General observations from the study: Clonotype sharing among donors likely depends on sequencing depth. Around 5% of naive CD4 clonotypes were common to a handful of donors.

About this clone itself: Its antigen is undetermined.

Specimen: memory CD4+ T cells sorted from blood. Subset given: CD45RA-negative fraction. The V gene is TRBV28, the J gene TRBJ2-1, with D possibly being TRBD1 (6 bases). The source is a woman aged 30 to 39 in good health. In nucleotides, the CDR3 is TGTGCCAGCAGTGGGGGCTGGATTTACAATGAGCAGTTCTTC. Its protein is CASSGGWIYNEQFF.